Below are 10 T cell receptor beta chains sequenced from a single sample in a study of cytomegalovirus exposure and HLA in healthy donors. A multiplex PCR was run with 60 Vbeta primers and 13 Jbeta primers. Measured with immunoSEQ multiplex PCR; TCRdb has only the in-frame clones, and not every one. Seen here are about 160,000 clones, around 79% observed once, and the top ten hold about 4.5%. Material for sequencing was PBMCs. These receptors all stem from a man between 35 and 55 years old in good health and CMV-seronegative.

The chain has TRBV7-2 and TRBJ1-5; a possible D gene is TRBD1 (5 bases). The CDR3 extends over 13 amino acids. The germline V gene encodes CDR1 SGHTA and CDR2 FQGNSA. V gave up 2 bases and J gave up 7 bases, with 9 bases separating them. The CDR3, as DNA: TGTGCCAGCAGCTTACTAGGGGAACAGCCCCAGCATTTT. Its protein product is CASSLLGEQPQHF.

CDR3: CASSYEGAGGNTIYF. The CDR3 DNA reads TGTGCCAGCAGCTACGAGGGGGCGGGTGGAAACACCATATATTTT. This rearrangement joins TRBV9 to TRBJ1-3; 7 bases match TRBD1. CDR1 SGDLS and CDR2 YYNGEE come from the germline V gene. The CDR3 is 15 residues long. Trimming cost V 4 bases and J 3 bases; bases outside gene matches: 7.

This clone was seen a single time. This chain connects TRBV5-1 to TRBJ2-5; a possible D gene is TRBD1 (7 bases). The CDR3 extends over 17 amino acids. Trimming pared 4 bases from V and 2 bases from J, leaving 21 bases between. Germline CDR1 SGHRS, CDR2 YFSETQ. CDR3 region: CASSPGGLGGEQETQYF. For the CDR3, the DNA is TGCGCCAGCAGCCCTGGGGGGTTAGGGGGCGAGCAAGAGACCCAGTACTTC.

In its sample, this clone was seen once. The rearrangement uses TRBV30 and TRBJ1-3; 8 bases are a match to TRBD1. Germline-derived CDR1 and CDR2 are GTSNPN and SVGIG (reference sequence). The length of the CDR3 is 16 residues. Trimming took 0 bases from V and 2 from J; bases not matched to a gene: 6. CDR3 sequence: CAWSVRDRGPGNTIYF. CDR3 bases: TGTGCCTGGAGTGTAAGAGACAGGGGACCTGGAAACACCATATATTTT.

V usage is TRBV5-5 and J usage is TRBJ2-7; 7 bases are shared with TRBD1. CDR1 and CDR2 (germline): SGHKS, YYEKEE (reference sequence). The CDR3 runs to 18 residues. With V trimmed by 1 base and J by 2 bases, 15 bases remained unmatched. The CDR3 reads CASSLLGGRLSVAYEQYF. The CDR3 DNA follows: TGTGCCAGCAGCTTGTTAGGGGGCCGGCTCTCCGTTGCCTACGAGCAGTACTTC.

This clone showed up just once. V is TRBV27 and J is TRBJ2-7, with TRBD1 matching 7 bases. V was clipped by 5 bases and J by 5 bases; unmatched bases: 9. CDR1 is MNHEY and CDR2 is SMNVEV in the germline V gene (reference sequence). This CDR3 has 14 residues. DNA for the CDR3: TGTGCCAGCAGTAGGACAGGTCTGAGCGACGAGCAGTACTTC. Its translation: CASSRTGLSDEQYF.

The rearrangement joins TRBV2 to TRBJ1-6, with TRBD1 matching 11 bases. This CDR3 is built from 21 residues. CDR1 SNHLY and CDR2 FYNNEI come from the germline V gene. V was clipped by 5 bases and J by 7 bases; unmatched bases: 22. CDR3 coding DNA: TGTGCCAGCAGTAAACCCGGGACAGGGGGACCATCCTATGCTGTCAATTCACCCCTCCACTTT. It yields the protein CASSKPGTGGPSYAVNSPLHF.

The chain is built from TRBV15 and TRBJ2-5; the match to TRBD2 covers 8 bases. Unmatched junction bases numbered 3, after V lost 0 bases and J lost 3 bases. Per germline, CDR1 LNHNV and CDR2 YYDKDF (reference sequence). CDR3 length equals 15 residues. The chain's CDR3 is CATSRDRGGEETQYF. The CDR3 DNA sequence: TGTGCCACCAGCAGAGATCGGGGGGGCGAAGAGACCCAGTACTTC.

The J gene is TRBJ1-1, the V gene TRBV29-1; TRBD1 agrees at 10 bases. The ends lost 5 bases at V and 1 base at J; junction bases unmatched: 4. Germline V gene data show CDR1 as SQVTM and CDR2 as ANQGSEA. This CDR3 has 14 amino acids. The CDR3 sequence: CSVPWTGGNTEAFF. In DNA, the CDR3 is TGCAGCGTTCCCTGGACAGGGGGGAACACTGAAGCTTTCTTT.

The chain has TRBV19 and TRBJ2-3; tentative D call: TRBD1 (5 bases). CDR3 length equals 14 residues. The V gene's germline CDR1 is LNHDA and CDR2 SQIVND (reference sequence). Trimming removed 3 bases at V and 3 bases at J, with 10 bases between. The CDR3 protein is CASSIQGMTDTQYF. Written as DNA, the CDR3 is TGTGCCAGTAGTATCCAGGGAATGACAGATACGCAGTATTTT.